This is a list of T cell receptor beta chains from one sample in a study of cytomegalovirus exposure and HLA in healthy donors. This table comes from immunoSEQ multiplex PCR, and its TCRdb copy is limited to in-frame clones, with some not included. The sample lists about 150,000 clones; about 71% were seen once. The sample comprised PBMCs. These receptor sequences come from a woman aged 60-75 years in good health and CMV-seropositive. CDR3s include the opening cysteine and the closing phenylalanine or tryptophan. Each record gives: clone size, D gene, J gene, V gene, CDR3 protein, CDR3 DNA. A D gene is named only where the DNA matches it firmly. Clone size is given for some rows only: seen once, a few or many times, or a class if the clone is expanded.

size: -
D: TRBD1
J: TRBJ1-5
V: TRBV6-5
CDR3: CASSHGTGNQPQHF
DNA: TGTGCCAGCAGTCACGGGACAGGAAATCAGCCCCAGCATTTT

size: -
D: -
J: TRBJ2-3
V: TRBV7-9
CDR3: CASSLRAGPTDTQYF
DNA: TGTGCCAGCAGCTTACGAGCAGGGCCCACAGATACGCAGTATTTT

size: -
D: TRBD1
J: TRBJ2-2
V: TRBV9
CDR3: CASSVAGQGATGELFF
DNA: TGTGCCAGCAGCGTAGCGGGACAGGGGGCGACCGGGGAGCTGTTTTTT

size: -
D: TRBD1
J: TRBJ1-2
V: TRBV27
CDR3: CASMPRDRGFGYTF
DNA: TGTGCCAGCATGCCCCGAGACAGGGGATTTGGCTACACCTTC

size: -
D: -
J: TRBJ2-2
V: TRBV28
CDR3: CASSPSRFANTGELFF
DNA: TGTGCCAGCAGTCCCTCGCGTTTTGCGAACACCGGGGAGCTGTTTTTT

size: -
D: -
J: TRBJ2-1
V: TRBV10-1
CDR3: CASSEEGLGGNEQFF
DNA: TGCGCCAGCAGTGAGGAAGGGCTGGGGGGCAATGAGCAGTTCTTC

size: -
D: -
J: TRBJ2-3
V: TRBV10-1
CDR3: CASSDPQYF
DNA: TGCGCCAGCAGTGATCCACAGTATTTT

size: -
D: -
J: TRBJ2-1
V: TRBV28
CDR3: CASSPIGLPAKRNEQFF
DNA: TGTGCCAGCAGTCCTATTGGACTTCCCGCCAAGCGCAATGAGCAGTTCTTC

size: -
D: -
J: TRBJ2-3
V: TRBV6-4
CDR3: CASSVEAYTDTQYF
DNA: TGTGCCAGCAGTGTTGAAGCGTACACAGATACGCAGTATTTT

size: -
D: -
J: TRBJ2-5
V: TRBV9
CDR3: CASSVATSGVGETQYF
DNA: TGTGCCAGCAGCGTAGCTACGAGCGGCGTGGGGGAGACCCAGTACTTC

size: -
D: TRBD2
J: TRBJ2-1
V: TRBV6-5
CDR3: CASSSTSGVSYNEQFF
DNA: TGTGCCAGCAGTTCGACTAGCGGGGTCTCCTACAATGAGCAGTTCTTC

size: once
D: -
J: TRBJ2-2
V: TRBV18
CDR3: CASSPGSYAGELFF
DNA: TGTGCCAGCTCCCCCGGGAGTTACGCCGGGGAGCTGTTTTTT

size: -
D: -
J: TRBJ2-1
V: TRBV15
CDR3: CATGQGGASYNEQFF
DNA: TGTGCCACCGGGCAGGGGGGAGCCTCCTACAATGAGCAGTTCTTC

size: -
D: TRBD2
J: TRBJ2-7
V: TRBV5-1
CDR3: CASSPSGAYEQYF
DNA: TGCGCCAGCAGTCCAAGCGGGGCCTACGAGCAGTACTTC

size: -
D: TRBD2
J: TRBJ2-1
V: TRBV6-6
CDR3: CASSYPASGYNEQFF
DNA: TGTGCCAGCAGTTACCCGGCTAGCGGGTACAATGAGCAGTTCTTC

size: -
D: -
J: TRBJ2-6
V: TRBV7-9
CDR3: CASSDSSGANVLTF
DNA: TGTGCCAGCAGCGACTCCTCTGGGGCCAACGTCCTGACTTTC

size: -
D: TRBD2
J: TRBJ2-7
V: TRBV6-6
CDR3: CASIEGLASEQYF
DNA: TGTGCCAGCATCGAGGGACTAGCTTCCGAGCAGTACTTC

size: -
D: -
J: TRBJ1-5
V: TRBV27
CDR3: CASSLAGSHQPQHF
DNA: TGTGCCAGCAGCCTGGCTGGCAGTCATCAGCCCCAGCATTTT

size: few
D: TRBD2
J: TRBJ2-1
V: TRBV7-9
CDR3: CASSSFGGTYNEQFF
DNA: TGTGCCAGCAGCTCTTTCGGGGGGACCTACAATGAGCAGTTCTTC

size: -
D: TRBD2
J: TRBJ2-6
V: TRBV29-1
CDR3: CSVAMGLAVGGANVLTF
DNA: TGCAGCGTTGCTATGGGACTAGCGGTCGGTGGGGCCAACGTCCTGACTTTC

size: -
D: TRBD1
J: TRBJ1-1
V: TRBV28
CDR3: CASSFGTANTEAFF
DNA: TGTGCCAGCAGTTTTGGGACAGCGAACACTGAAGCTTTCTTT

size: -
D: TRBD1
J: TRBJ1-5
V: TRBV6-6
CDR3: CASSYLQDRVNQPQHF
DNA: TGTGCCAGCAGTTACCTTCAGGACAGGGTGAATCAGCCCCAGCATTTT

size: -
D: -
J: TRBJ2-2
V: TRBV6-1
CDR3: CASEGQVAVPGELFF
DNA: TGTGCCAGCGAAGGACAGGTAGCGGTCCCCGGGGAGCTGTTTTTT

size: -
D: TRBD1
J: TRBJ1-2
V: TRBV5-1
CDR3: CASSLAGTETGYTF
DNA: TGCGCCAGCAGCTTGGCCGGGACAGAGACCGGCTACACCTTC

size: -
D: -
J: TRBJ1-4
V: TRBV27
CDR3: CASSRQALNEKLFF
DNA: TGTGCCAGCAGTAGACAGGCCCTTAATGAAAAACTGTTTTTT

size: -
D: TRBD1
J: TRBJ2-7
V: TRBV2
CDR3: CASTKTGGYEQYF
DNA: TGTGCCAGCACCAAGACAGGGGGTTACGAGCAGTACTTC

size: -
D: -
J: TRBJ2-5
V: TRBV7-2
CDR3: CASSSQGIGTQYF
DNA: TGTGCCAGCAGCTCTCAGGGCATTGGGACCCAGTACTTC

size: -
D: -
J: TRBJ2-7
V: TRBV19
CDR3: CASSIQSSSPGEQYF
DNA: TGTGCCAGTAGTATACAATCGAGCAGCCCGGGAGAGCAGTACTTC